The 21 T cell receptor beta chains presented below share a single source sample, sequenced in a study of cytomegalovirus exposure and HLA in healthy donors. This PCR relied on a set of 60 Vbeta primers and 13 Jbeta primers. Using immunoSEQ multiplex PCR, the repertoire was profiled, and TCRdb retains in-frame clones only, with some absent. The sample contains about 200,000 clones, over 65% of which appear only once. The sequenced sample was PBMCs. Source of these receptors: a boy aged 2 to 9 in good health and CMV-seronegative.

This clone was picked up a small number of times. The rearrangement links TRBV5-4 to TRBJ1-4; 10 bases map to TRBD1. The CDR3 is 13 amino acids. J gave up 7 bases and V 4 bases, and 1 base lay outside the gene matches. CDR1 SGHNT and CDR2 YYREEE come from the germline V gene (reference sequence). The CDR3 DNA reads as TGTGCCAGCAGCCGACAGGGGGCTGAAAAACTGTTTTTT. It yields the protein CASSRQGAEKLFF. The full variable domain, its missing parts supplied by reference TRBV5-4 and TRBJ1-4, is ETGVTQSPTHLIKTRGQQVTLRCSSQSGHNTVSWYQQALGQGPQFIFQYYREEENGRGNFPPRFSGLQFPNYSSELNVNALELDDSALYLCASSRQGAEKLFFGSGTQLSVL.

The rearrangement uses TRBV29-1 and TRBJ2-7, with TRBD1 matching 10 bases. The J segment lost 6 bases and the V segment lost 7 bases, leaving 9 bases of the junction unmatched. The CDR3 is 13 residues long. Germline assignment: CDR1 SQVTM and CDR2 ANQGSEA. This CDR3 reads CSARQGAGGEQYF. The CDR3 DNA reads as TGCAGCGCCCGACAGGGGGCAGGCGGCGAGCAGTACTTC.

This chain uses TRBV9 with TRBJ2-3; maybe TRBD1 (6 bases). The CDR3 runs to 15 residues. Trimming shortened V by 4 bases and J by 6 bases, and 18 bases separated the two germline ends. CDR1 is SGDLS, CDR2 YYNGEE, per germline. CDR3 sequence reads: CASSPNPNRDDTQYF. The CDR3 coding sequence is TGTGCCAGCAGCCCGAACCCCAACAGGGATGATACGCAGTATTTT. The whole variable domain, filled in from reference TRBV9 and TRBJ2-3, reads DSGVTQTPKHLITATGQRVTLRCSPRSGDLSVYWYQQSLDQGLQFLIQYYNGEERAKGNILERFSAQQFPDLHSELNLSSLELGDSALYFCASSPNPNRDDTQYFGPGTRLTVL.

This clone was seen a single time. This chain connects TRBV19 to TRBJ1-6; 8 nucleotides align to TRBD1. V trimming: 4 bases; J trimming: 8 bases; junction bases outside the gene matches: 7. The germline CDR1 and CDR2 sequences are LNHDA and SQIVND (reference sequence). This CDR3 spans 15 amino acids. The CDR3 region has the DNA TGTGCCAGTAGTAGGTTCGGGACAGGAGATTCACCCCTCCACTTT. As protein: CASSRFGTGDSPLHF.

This clone was seen a handful of times. The chain links TRBV4-3 to TRBJ2-2; D is undetermined. Deletions cut 1 base from V and 3 bases from J, with 6 bases between. CDR1 is LGHNA, CDR2 YSLEER, per germline. CDR3 size: 14 residues. The CDR3 nucleotides are TGCGCCAGCAGCCAAGCGGTACACACCGGGGAGCTGTTTTTT. Translating gives CASSQAVHTGELFF.

About this clone itself: Other DNA sequences in this specimen translate into the identical CDR3. V and J are TRBV6-5 and TRBJ2-7; D might be TRBD1 (5 bases). V lost 6 bases and J 3 bases, leaving 12 bases between the germline ends. The CDR3 has 13 residues. The germline V gene has CDR1 MNHEY and CDR2 SVGAGI. DNA of the CDR3: TGTGCCAGCAGACAAACAGGATACTACGAGCAGTACTTC. Its translation: CASRQTGYYEQYF.

V and J are TRBV21-1 and TRBJ1-2; the listed D gene, TRBD1, was not tested against the DNA. TRBV21-1 is a listed pseudogene. The CDR3 has 16 amino acids. Written as DNA, the CDR3 is TGTGCCAGCCACCCGGGACAGGGGGCGACTAACTATGGCTACACCTTC. Its translation: CASHPGQGATNYGYTF.

V and J are TRBV5-4 and TRBJ2-7, with a weak D call TRBD2 (7 bases). Deletions cut 4 bases from V and 4 bases from J, with 21 bases between. Germline CDR1 is SGHNT and CDR2 is YYREEE (reference sequence). The CDR3 length is 16 residues. This chain's CDR3 is CASSRVLGGGDYEQYF. The CDR3 bases are TGTGCCAGCAGCCGGGTCTTAGGGGGAGGGGATTACGAGCAGTACTTC.

The chain joins TRBV19 to TRBJ2-3; 9 bases are shared with TRBD2. The germline V gene encodes CDR1 LNHDA and CDR2 SQIVND (reference sequence). V gave up 3 bases and J gave up 6 bases; unmatched junction bases: 10. The CDR3 is 16 amino acids. CDR3 amino acids: CASSMRNSGGGDTQYF. In DNA form, the CDR3 reads TGTGCCAGTAGTATGAGGAATAGCGGGGGTGGGGATACGCAGTATTTT.

The CDR3 DNA is TGTGCCAGCAGCGTCGACCCCCAGGGGGCGCGGGGAAACACCATATATTTT. Translation gives CASSVDPQGARGNTIYF. This rearrangement joins TRBV9 to TRBJ1-3; 8 nucleotides align to TRBD1. The CDR3 is made up of 17 amino acids. V was pared by 2 bases and J by 4 bases, with 11 bases of the junction left unmatched. Germline V gene lookup returns CDR1 SGDLS and CDR2 YYNGEE.

The chain carries TRBV2 and TRBJ2-4; the match to TRBD2 covers 9 bases. The germline gives CDR1 SNHLY, CDR2 FYNNEI. CDR3 length: 16 residues. Trimming at V came to 0 bases and at J to 6 bases, leaving 6 bases not matched to a gene. CDR3 nucleotides: TGTGCCAGCAGTGAAGCGGGGCGGGGGGGCCGAAACATTCAGTACTTC. As protein: CASSEAGRGGRNIQYF.

The DNA for the CDR3 is TGTGCCAGCAGTGAAAACGGACAAGATAGCAATCAGCCCCAGCATTTT. Translation: CASSENGQDSNQPQHF. The chain combines TRBV6-1 with TRBJ1-5; D might be TRBD1 (5 bases). The germline V and J ends were trimmed by 2 bases and 0 bases, with 11 bases remaining between them. The germline V gene encodes CDR1 MNHNS and CDR2 SASEGT. The CDR3 consists of 16 residues.

The chain uses TRBV6-5 and TRBJ2-7; D possibly corresponds to TRBD1 (5 bases). The CDR3 length is 14 residues. The V gene lost 6 bases and the J gene lost 3 bases, with 15 bases spanning the gap. CDR1 and CDR2 from the germline V gene are MNHEY and SVGAGI. This chain's CDR3 is CASRLERQSYEQYF. The CDR3 DNA follows: TGTGCCAGCAGATTAGAGCGACAGAGCTACGAGCAGTACTTC.

The CDR3 region has the DNA TGTGCCAGCAGCACGGAGGGGGGGCGCGTAGGTGAAAAACTGTTTTTT. This codes for CASSTEGGRVGEKLFF. V is TRBV5-8 and J is TRBJ1-4; tentatively, D is TRBD1 (6 bases). This CDR3 region has 16 residues. CDR1 is SGHTS, CDR2 YDEGEE, per germline. With 4 bases removed from V and 7 bases from J, the gap between germline ends came to 20 bases. Based on the CDR3 plus reference TRBV5-8 and TRBJ1-4, the full variable domain is EAGVTQSPTHLIKTRGQQATLRCSPISGHTSVYWYQQALGLGLQFLLWYDEGEERNRGNFPPRFSGRQFPNYSSELNVNALELEDSALYLCASSTEGGRVGEKLFFGSGTQLSVL.

The chain carries TRBV4-3 and TRBJ2-7; 7 positions agree with TRBD1. This CDR3 spans 15 amino acids. Per the germline V gene, CDR1 is LGHNA and CDR2 is YSLEER. Trimming took 0 bases from V and 3 from J; bases not matched to a gene: 5. The CDR3 spells CASSQEGRQGYEQYF. The CDR3 DNA sequence: TGCGCCAGCAGCCAAGAGGGGAGACAGGGCTACGAGCAGTACTTC.

V usage is TRBV9 and J usage is TRBJ2-7; weak D call: TRBD2 (6 bases). V was cut by 4 bases and J by 3 bases, with 17 bases left in between. CDR1 and CDR2 (germline): SGDLS, YYNGEE. CDR3 length: 15 residues. The CDR3 DNA reads as TGTGCCAGCAGCCTTAAACGTCCGGGGGACTACGAGCAGTACTTC. It encodes CASSLKRPGDYEQYF.

V usage is TRBV5-1 and J usage is TRBJ2-3, with 9 nucleotides matching TRBD2. The CDR3 sequence is 14 residues long. J gave up 2 bases and V 7 bases, and 5 bases lay outside the gene matches. CDR1 SGHRS and CDR2 YFSETQ come from the germline V gene. The CDR3 is CASHSGGTTDTQYF. The CDR3 coding sequence is TGCGCCAGCCATAGCGGGGGTACCACAGATACGCAGTATTTT.

The chain has TRBV29-1 and TRBJ2-5, with D perhaps matching TRBD2 (5 bases). Trimming took 7 bases from V and 4 from J, leaving 13 bases between them. The V gene's germline CDR1 is SQVTM and CDR2 ANQGSEA. The CDR3 runs to 12 residues. The CDR3: CSAGLAAETQYF. The CDR3 nucleotides read TGCAGCGCCGGACTCGCGGCAGAGACCCAGTACTTC.

This chain uses TRBV7-9 with TRBJ1-2; perhaps TRBD1 as D (6 bases). V was trimmed by 2 bases and J by 8 bases, leaving 9 bases between them. CDR1 is SEHNR and CDR2 is FQNEAQ in the germline V gene (reference sequence). The CDR3 spans 12 residues. CDR3 loop: CASSLTQGGYTF. Written as DNA, the CDR3 is TGTGCCAGCAGCTTAACCCAGGGGGGCTACACCTTC.

This clone has just one count. The chain is built from TRBV7-8 and TRBJ2-1, with 10 bases that match TRBD2. Germline trimming cut 3 bases from V and 9 bases from J; bases unmatched to any gene: 11. The CDR3 covers 16 residues. Germline CDR1 reads SGHVS; CDR2 reads FQNEAQ. Written as DNA, the CDR3 is TGTGCCAGCAGCTTTTATAGCGGGAGGCCTCTGGGTGAGCAGTTCTTC. Amino acid sequence: CASSFYSGRPLGEQFF. Drawing the rest from reference TRBV7-8 and TRBJ2-1, the complete variable domain is GAGVSQSPRYKVAKRGQDVALRCDPISGHVSLFWYQQALGQGPEFLTYFQNEAQLDKSGLPSDRFFAERPEGSVSTLKIQRTQQEDSAVYLCASSFYSGRPLGEQFFGPGTRLTVL.

The chain recombines TRBV10-1 with TRBJ2-4; D may be TRBD2 (5 bases). Trimming left V 0 bases short and J 0 bases short, with 9 bases between. The CDR3 sequence is 16 residues long. CDR1 and CDR2 from the germline V gene are WNHNN and SYGVQD (reference sequence). CDR3 residues: CASSESSGLAKNIQYF. The CDR3 region has the DNA TGCGCCAGCAGTGAGTCAAGCGGTTTAGCCAAAAACATTCAGTACTTC.